Listed below are T cell receptor beta chains from one sample, sequenced in a study of T cell responses to AZD1222 COVID-19 vaccine. Sequencing used immunoSEQ multiplex PCR; TCRdb keeps in-frame clones, though not all of them. The sample holds 110,000 or so clones, roughly 85% seen once. The sequencing here drew on peripheral blood, taken on day 0 of AZD1222 vaccination. Every receptor here comes from an adult in good health. The CDR3 runs from the conserved cysteine through the conserved F or W. Each record gives: clone size, J gene, D gene, V gene, CDR3 protein, CDR3 DNA. A D gene is named only where the DNA matches it firmly. Clone size is not always given. Where it is, it says once, few, many or a class for expanded clones.

size: .; J: TRBJ1-1; D: .; V: TRBV12-3/TRBV12-4; CDR3: CASSSNRDLQAFF; DNA: TGTGCCAGCAGTTCGAACAGGGATTTGCAAGCTTTCTTT
size: once; J: TRBJ2-3; D: .; V: TRBV6-4; CDR3: CASSERTSIGAQYF; DNA: TGTGCCAGCAGTGAACGTACTAGCATCGGTGCGCAGTATTTT
size: .; J: TRBJ1-1; D: .; V: TRBV7-9; CDR3: CASSLGRPNTEAFF; DNA: TGTGCCAGCAGCTTAGGGCGGCCAAACACTGAAGCTTTCTTT
size: .; J: TRBJ1-4; D: .; V: TRBV19; CDR3: CATAFGATNEKLFF; DNA: TGTGCCACCGCTTTCGGCGCAACTAATGAAAAACTGTTTTTT
size: .; J: TRBJ2-7; D: .; V: TRBV6-5; CDR3: CASRTRGGTYEQYF; DNA: TGTGCCAGCAGAACAAGAGGCGGGACCTACGAGCAGTACTTC
size: .; J: TRBJ2-7; D: TRBD1; V: TRBV20-1; CDR3: CSRDSYYEQYF; DNA: TGCAGCAGGGACAGTTACTACGAGCAGTACTTC
size: .; J: TRBJ2-3; D: .; V: TRBV10-3; CDR3: CAISETGRADTQYF; DNA: TGTGCCATCAGTGAAACAGGGAGGGCAGATACGCAGTATTTT
size: .; J: TRBJ1-2; D: .; V: TRBV30; CDR3: CAWTSGVDGYTF; DNA: TGTGCCTGGACCTCAGGGGTGGATGGCTACACCTTC
size: .; J: TRBJ1-6; D: .; V: TRBV19; CDR3: CASSPSLQAANSPLHF; DNA: TGTGCCAGTAGCCCCTCCTTGCAGGCAGCCAATTCACCCCTCCACTTT
size: .; J: TRBJ2-7; D: TRBD2; V: TRBV11-2; CDR3: CASKGIRTRTYEQYF; DNA: TGTGCCAGCAAGGGTATCCGGACTAGGACCTACGAGCAGTACTTC
size: .; J: TRBJ1-4; D: .; V: TRBV27; CDR3: CASSNPGAATNEKLFF; DNA: TGTGCCAGCAGTAATCCGGGGGCTGCAACTAATGAAAAACTGTTTTTT
size: .; J: TRBJ2-1; D: TRBD1; V: TRBV6-5; CDR3: CASSYATGVEFF; DNA: TGTGCCAGCAGTTACGCCACAGGGGTCGAGTTCTTC
size: .; J: TRBJ1-5; D: .; V: TRBV28; CDR3: CASSRDSNQPQHF; DNA: TGTGCCAGCAGTAGGGACAGCAATCAGCCCCAGCATTTT
size: .; J: TRBJ2-1; D: .; V: TRBV7-2; CDR3: CASSQQSGWNEQFF; DNA: TGTGCCAGCAGCCAACAATCCGGGTGGAATGAGCAGTTCTTC
size: .; J: TRBJ1-5; D: .; V: TRBV30; CDR3: CAWSAGAGQPQHF; DNA: TGTGCCTGGAGTGCGGGGGCGGGTCAGCCCCAGCATTTT
size: .; J: TRBJ2-7; D: TRBD1; V: TRBV7-2; CDR3: CASSVRGLEQYF; DNA: TGTGCCAGCAGCGTCAGGGGGCTCGAGCAGTACTTC
size: .; J: TRBJ1-2; D: .; V: TRBV5-1; CDR3: CASSPEGWGTPYGYTF; DNA: TGCGCCAGCAGCCCCGAGGGTTGGGGCACCCCCTATGGCTACACCTTC
size: once; J: TRBJ2-7; D: TRBD1; V: TRBV6-6; CDR3: CASRTGEDYEQYF; DNA: TGTGCCAGCAGGACAGGGGAAGACTACGAGCAGTACTTC
size: .; J: TRBJ2-3; D: .; V: TRBV6-5; CDR3: CASRLDGSSTDTQYF; DNA: TGTGCCAGCAGGCTGGACGGCTCTAGCACAGATACGCAGTATTTT
size: .; J: TRBJ2-7; D: .; V: TRBV20-1; CDR3: CSGLRIYEQYF; DNA: TGCAGTGGACTTCGGATCTACGAGCAGTACTTC
size: .; J: TRBJ2-1; D: TRBD2; V: TRBV2; CDR3: CASRLTSGRVSSSYNEQFF; DNA: TGTGCCAGCAGACTCACTAGCGGGAGGGTTTCGAGCTCCTACAATGAGCAGTTCTTC
size: .; J: TRBJ2-7; D: TRBD1; V: TRBV10-3; CDR3: CASRDRGQVYF; DNA: TGTGCCAGCAGGGACAGGGGGCAAGTGTACTTC
size: .; J: TRBJ2-7; D: .; V: TRBV11-2; CDR3: CASSLVRGTYEQYF; DNA: TGTGCCAGCAGCTTAGTACGTGGGACCTACGAGCAGTACTTC
size: .; J: TRBJ1-1; D: .; V: TRBV24-1; CDR3: CATRAGSNTEAFF; DNA: TGTGCCACCAGGGCGGGCTCGAACACTGAAGCTTTCTTT
size: .; J: TRBJ2-7; D: TRBD1; V: TRBV18; CDR3: CASSPSRDRAYEQYF; DNA: TGTGCCAGCTCACCATCGCGGGACAGGGCCTACGAGCAGTACTTC
size: once; J: TRBJ2-3; D: TRBD2; V: TRBV6-2/TRBV6-3; CDR3: CASSYSTGTSGSTDTQYF; DNA: TGTGCCAGCAGTTACTCAACCGGGACTAGCGGGAGCACAGATACGCAGTATTTT
size: .; J: TRBJ1-2; D: .; V: TRBV30; CDR3: CAWSVHGGGYGYTF; DNA: TGTGCCTGGAGTGTGCATGGGGGAGGATATGGCTACACCTTC
size: .; J: TRBJ2-7; D: .; V: TRBV4-2; CDR3: CASSQGENEQYF; DNA: TGTGCCAGCAGCCAAGGAGAGAACGAGCAGTACTTC